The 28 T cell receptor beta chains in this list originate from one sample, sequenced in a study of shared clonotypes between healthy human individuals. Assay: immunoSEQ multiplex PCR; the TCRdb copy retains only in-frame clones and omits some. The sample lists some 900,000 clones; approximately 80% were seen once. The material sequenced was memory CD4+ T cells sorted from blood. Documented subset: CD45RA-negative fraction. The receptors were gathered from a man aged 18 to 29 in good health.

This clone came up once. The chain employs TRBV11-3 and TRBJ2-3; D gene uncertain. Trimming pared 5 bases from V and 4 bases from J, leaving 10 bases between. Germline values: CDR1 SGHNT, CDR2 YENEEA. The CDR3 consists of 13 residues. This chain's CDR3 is CASSAPPSDTQYF. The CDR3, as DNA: TGTGCCAGCAGCGCGCCACCCTCAGATACGCAGTATTTT.

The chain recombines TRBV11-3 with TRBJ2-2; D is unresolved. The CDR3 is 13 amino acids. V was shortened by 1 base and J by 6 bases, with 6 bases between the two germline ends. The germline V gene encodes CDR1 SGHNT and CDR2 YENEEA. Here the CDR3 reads CASSLAWSGELFF. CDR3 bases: TGTGCCAGCAGCTTAGCTTGGTCCGGGGAGCTGTTTTTT. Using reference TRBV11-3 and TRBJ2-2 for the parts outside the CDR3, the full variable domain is EAGVVQSPRYKIIEKKQPVAFWCNPISGHNTLYWYLQNLGQGPELLIRYENEEAVDDSQLPKDRFSAERLKGVDSTLKIQPAELGDSAVYLCASSLAWSGELFFGEGSRLTVL.

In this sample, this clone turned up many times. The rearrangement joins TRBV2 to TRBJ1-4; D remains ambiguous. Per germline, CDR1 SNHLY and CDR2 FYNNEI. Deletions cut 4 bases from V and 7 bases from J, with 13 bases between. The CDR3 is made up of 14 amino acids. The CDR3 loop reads CASSVVISGEKLFF. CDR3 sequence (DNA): TGTGCCAGCAGTGTGGTCATATCGGGTGAAAAACTGTTTTTT.

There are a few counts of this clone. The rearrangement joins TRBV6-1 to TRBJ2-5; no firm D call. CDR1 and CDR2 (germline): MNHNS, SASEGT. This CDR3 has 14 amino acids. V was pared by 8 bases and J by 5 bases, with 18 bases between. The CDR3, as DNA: TGTGCCAGCTCCCGAGTTGGTGGTTGGGAGACCCAGTACTTC. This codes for CASSRVGGWETQYF.

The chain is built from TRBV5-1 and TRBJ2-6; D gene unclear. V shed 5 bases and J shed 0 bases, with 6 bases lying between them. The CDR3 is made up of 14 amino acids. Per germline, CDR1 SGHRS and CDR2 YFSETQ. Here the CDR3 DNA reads TGCGCCAGCAGGAAGGACTCTGGGGCCAACGTCCTGACTTTC. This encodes CASRKDSGANVLTF.

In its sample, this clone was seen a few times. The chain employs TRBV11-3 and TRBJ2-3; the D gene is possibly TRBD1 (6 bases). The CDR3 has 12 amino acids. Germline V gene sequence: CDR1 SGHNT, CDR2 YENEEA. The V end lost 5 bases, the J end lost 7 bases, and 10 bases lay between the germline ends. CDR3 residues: CASSADSYTQYF. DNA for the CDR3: TGTGCCAGCAGCGCGGACAGTTATACGCAGTATTTT. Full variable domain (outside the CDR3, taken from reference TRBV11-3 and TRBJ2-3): EAGVVQSPRYKIIEKKQPVAFWCNPISGHNTLYWYLQNLGQGPELLIRYENEEAVDDSQLPKDRFSAERLKGVDSTLKIQPAELGDSAVYLCASSADSYTQYFGPGTRLTVL.

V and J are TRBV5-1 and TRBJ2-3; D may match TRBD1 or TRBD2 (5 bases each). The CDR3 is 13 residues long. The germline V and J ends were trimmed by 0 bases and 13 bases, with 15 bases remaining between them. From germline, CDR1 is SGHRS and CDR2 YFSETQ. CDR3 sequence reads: CASSLERTRGEYF. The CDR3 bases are TGCGCCAGCAGCTTGGAAAGGACTCGAGGGGAGTATTTT.

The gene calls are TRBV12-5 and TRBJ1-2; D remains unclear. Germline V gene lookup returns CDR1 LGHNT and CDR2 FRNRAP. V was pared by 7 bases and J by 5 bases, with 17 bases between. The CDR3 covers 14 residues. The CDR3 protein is CASAPAEGRYGYTF. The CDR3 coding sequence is TGTGCTAGTGCCCCGGCAGAGGGCAGATATGGCTACACCTTC.

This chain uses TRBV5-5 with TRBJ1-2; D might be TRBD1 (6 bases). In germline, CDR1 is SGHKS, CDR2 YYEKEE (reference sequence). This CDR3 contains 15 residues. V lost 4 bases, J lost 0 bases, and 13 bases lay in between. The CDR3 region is CASSTARDTNYGYTF. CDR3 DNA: TGTGCCAGCAGCACAGCAAGGGACACTAACTATGGCTACACCTTC.

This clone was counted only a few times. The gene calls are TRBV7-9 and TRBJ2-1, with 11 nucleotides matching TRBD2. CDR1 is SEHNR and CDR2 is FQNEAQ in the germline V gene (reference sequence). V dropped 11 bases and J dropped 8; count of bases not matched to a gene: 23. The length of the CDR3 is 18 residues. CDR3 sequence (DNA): TGTGCCGGACAACCGGGACTAGCGGCGCCTACATGGGGGGATGAGCAGTTCTTC. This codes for CAGQPGLAAPTWGDEQFF.

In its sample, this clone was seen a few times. CDR3 residues: CSVGGIDPYEQYF. The DNA for the CDR3 is TGCAGCGTTGGGGGGATAGACCCCTACGAGCAGTACTTC. The chain links TRBV29-1 to TRBJ2-7; possibly TRBD1 or TRBD2 for D (5 bases each). The CDR3 contains 13 residues. CDR1 SQVTM and CDR2 ANQGSEA come from the germline V gene. The V end was cut by 4 bases, the J end by 2 bases, with 12 bases between.

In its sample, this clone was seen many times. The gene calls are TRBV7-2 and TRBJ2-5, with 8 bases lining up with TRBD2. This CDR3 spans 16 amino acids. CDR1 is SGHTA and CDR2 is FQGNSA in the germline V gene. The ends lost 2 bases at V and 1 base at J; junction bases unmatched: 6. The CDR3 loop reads CASSLHSGLAQETQYF. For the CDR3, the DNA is TGTGCCAGCAGCTTACATTCAGGACTAGCCCAAGAGACCCAGTACTTC.

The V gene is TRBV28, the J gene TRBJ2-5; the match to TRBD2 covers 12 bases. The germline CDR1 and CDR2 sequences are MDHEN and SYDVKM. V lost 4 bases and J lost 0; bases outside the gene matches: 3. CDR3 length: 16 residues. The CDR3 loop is CASSSLAGGYQETQYF. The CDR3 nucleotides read TGTGCCAGCAGTTCCCTAGCGGGGGGGTACCAAGAGACCCAGTACTTC. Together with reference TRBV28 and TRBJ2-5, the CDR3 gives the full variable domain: DVKVTQSSRYLVKRTGEKVFLECVQDMDHENMFWYRQDPGLGLRLIYFSYDVKMKEKGDIPEGYSVSREKKERFSLILESASTNQTSMYLCASSSLAGGYQETQYFGPGTRLLVL.

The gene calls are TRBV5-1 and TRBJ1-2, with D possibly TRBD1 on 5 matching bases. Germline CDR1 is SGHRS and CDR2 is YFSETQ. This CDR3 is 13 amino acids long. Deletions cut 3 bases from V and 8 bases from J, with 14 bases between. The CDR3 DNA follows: TGCGCCAGCAGCTCCTCCGGGACGGCCGGCTACACCTTC. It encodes CASSSSGTAGYTF.

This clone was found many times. Here the CDR3 DNA reads TGTGCCAGCAGTTCCACTGGAGGAATACAAGGTTCACCCCTCCACTTT. It is translated as CASSSTGGIQGSPLHF. The rearrangement links TRBV5-4 to TRBJ1-6; D unresolved. CDR3 length equals 16 residues. V was pared by 5 bases and J by 9 bases, with 21 bases between. Germline V gene sequence: CDR1 SGHNT, CDR2 YYREEE (reference sequence).

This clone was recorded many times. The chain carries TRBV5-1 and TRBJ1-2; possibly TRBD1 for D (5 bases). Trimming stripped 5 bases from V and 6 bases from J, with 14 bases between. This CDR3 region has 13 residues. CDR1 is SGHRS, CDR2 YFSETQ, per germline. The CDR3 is CASRMGQGNGYTF. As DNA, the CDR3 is TGCGCCAGCAGAATGGGTCAGGGTAATGGCTACACCTTC. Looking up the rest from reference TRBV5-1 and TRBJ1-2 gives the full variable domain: KAGVTQTPRYLIKTRGQQVTLSCSPISGHRSVSWYQQTPGQGLQFLFEYFSETQRNKGNFPGRFSGRQFSNSRSEMNVSTLELGDSALYLCASRMGQGNGYTFGSGTRLTVV.

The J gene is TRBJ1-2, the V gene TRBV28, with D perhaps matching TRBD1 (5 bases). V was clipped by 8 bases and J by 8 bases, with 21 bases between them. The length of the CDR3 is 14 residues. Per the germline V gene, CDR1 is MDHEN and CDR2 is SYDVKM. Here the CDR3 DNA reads TGTGCCAGCCTTCCCGGGGGGAGGGAAGGAGGCTACACCTTC. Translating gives CASLPGGREGGYTF.

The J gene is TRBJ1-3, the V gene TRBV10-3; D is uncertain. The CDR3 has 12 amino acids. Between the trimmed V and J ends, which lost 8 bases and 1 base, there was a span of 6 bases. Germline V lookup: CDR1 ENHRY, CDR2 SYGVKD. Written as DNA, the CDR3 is TGTGCCATCGCGGAGTCTGGAAACACCATATATTTT. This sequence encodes CAIAESGNTIYF.

CDR3 amino acids: CAWSVSGRGNTEAFF. For the CDR3, the DNA is TGTGCCTGGAGTGTCTCGGGCAGGGGGAACACTGAAGCTTTCTTT. The V gene is TRBV30, the J gene TRBJ1-1; D is perhaps TRBD1 (6 bases). The V and J ends lost 0 bases and 1 base respectively, with 12 bases between them. In germline, CDR1 is GTSNPN, CDR2 SVGIG (reference sequence). This CDR3 region has 15 residues.

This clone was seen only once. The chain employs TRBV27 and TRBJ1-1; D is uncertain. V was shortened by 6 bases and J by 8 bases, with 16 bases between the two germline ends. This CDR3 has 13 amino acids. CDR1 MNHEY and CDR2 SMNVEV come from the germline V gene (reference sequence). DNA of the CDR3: TGTGCCAGCAGAATTGACGGGATAGGAGAAGCTTTCTTT. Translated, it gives CASRIDGIGEAFF.

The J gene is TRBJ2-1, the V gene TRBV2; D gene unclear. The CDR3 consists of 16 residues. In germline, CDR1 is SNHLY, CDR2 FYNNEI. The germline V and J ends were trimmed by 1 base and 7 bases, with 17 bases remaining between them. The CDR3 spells CASSEGANGPNNEQFF. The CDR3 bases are TGTGCCAGCAGTGAAGGGGCTAATGGGCCGAATAATGAGCAGTTCTTC.

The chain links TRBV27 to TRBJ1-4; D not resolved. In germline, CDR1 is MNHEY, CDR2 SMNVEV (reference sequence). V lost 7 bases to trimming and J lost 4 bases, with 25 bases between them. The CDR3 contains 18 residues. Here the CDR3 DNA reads TGTGCCAGCATCAACGCCCGCCGCAGGCCACCCTATAATGAAAAACTGTTTTTT. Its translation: CASINARRRPPYNEKLFF.

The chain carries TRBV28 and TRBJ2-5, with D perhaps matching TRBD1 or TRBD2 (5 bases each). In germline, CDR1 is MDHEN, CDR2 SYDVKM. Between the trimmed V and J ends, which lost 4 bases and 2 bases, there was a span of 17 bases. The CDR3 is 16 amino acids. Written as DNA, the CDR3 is TGTGCCAGCAGTTCCCTGGGACGTTCGCATCAAGAGACCCAGTACTTC. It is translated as CASSSLGRSHQETQYF.

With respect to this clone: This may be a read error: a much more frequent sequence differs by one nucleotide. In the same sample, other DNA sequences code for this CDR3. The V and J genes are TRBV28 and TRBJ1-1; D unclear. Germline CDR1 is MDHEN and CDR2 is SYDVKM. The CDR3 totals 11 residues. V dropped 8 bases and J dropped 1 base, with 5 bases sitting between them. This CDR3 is CASRENTEAFF. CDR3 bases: TGTGCCAGCCGAGAGAACACTGAAGCTTTCTTT.

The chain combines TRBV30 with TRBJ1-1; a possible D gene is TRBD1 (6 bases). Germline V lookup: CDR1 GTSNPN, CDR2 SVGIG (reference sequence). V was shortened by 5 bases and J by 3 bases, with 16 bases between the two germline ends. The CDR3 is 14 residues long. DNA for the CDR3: TGTGCCTGGGACCGGCGGGGGCTGGACACTGAAGCTTTCTTT. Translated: CAWDRRGLDTEAFF.

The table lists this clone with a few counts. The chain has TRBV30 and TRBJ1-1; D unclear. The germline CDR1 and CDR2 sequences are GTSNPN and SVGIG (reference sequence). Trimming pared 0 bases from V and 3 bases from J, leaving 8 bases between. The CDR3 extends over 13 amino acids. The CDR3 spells CAWSVRQDTEAFF. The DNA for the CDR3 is TGTGCCTGGAGTGTACGTCAGGACACTGAAGCTTTCTTT.

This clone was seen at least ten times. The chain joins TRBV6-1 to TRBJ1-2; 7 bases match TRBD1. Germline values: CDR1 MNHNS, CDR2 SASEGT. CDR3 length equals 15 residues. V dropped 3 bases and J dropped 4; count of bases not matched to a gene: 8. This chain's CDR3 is CASSDPYRGSYGYTF. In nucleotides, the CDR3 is TGTGCCAGCAGTGACCCCTACAGGGGAAGCTATGGCTACACCTTC.

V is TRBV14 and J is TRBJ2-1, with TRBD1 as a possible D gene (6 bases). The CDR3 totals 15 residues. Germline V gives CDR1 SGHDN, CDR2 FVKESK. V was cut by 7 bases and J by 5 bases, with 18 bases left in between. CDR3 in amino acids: CASTVKTGFNNEQFF. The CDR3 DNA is TGTGCCAGCACAGTAAAAACAGGGTTTAACAATGAGCAGTTCTTC. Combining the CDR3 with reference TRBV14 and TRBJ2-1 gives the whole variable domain EAGVTQFPSHSVIEKGQTVTLRCDPISGHDNLYWYRRVMGKEIKFLLHFVKESKQDESGMPNNRFLAERTGGTYSTLKVQPAELEDSGVYFCASTVKTGFNNEQFFGPGTRLTVL.